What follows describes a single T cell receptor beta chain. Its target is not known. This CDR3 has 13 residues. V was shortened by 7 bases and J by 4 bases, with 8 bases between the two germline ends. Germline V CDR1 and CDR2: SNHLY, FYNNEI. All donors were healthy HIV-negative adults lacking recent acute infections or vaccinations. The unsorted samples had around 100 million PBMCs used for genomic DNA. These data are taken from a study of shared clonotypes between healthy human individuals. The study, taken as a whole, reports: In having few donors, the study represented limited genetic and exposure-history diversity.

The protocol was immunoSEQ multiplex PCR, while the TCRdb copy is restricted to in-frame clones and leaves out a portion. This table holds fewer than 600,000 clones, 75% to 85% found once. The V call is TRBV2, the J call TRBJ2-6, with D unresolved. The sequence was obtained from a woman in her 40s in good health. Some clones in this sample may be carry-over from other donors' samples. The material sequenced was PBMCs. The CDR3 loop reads CASIETGANVLTF. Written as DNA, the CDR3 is TGTGCCAGCATCGAAACCGGGGCCAACGTCCTGACTTTC.